The 21 T cell receptor beta chains in this list originate from one sample, sequenced in a study of shared clonotypes between healthy human individuals. Using immunoSEQ multiplex PCR, the repertoire was profiled, and TCRdb retains in-frame clones only, with some absent. Of some 1 million clones listed, around 76% are singletons. The sequenced material came from memory CD4+ T cells sorted from blood. Subset defined: CD45RA-negative fraction. These receptor sequences come from a man aged 18 to 29 in good health.

This chain's CDR3 is CASGARNEQFF. CDR3 DNA sequence: TGTGCCAGCGGAGCGCGCAATGAGCAGTTCTTC. The V and J genes are TRBV7-2 and TRBJ2-1; D is undetermined. Germline V gene data show CDR1 as SGHTA and CDR2 as FQGNSA. The CDR3 is 11 residues long. The V end lost 8 bases, the J end lost 6 bases, and 8 bases lay between the germline ends.

The table lists this clone with a few counts. The chain joins TRBV11-3 to TRBJ2-1; 9 bases agree with TRBD2. This CDR3 has 15 residues. Germline assignment: CDR1 SGHNT and CDR2 YENEEA. The V gene end was trimmed by 1 base and the J gene end by 9 bases; junction bases not matched to a gene: 7. CDR3 loop: CASSLGRREGSEQFF. The CDR3 nucleotides read TGTGCCAGCAGCTTAGGAAGGCGGGAGGGTAGTGAGCAGTTCTTC.

The CDR3 DNA is TGTGCCAGCATCGAACCCGGGCACACTGAAGCTTTCTTT. It is translated as CASIEPGHTEAFF. The chain carries TRBV6-6 and TRBJ1-1; D call uncertain. V lost 7 bases and J lost 3, with 12 bases in between. Germline lookup yields CDR1 MNHNY and CDR2 SVGAGI (reference sequence). This CDR3 has 13 amino acids.

In nucleotides, the CDR3 is TGTGCCAGCACTACTCCCGGGACGGATTACTATGGCTACACCTTC. Amino acids: CASTTPGTDYYGYTF. V and J are TRBV28 and TRBJ1-2; tentatively, D is TRBD1 (5 bases). CDR3 length equals 15 residues. In germline, CDR1 is MDHEN, CDR2 SYDVKM. V lost 7 bases and J 3 bases, leaving 18 bases between the germline ends.

The CDR3 is CASSQEGAGDTQYF. CDR3 DNA sequence: TGCGCCAGCAGCCAAGAAGGCGCCGGAGATACGCAGTATTTT. The chain combines TRBV4-3 with TRBJ2-3; D is unresolved. V was pared by 0 bases and J by 5 bases, with 9 bases between. CDR1 is LGHNA and CDR2 is YSLEER in the germline V gene. The CDR3 has 14 residues.

Worth noting for this clone: This could be a read error, since a much larger clone is one nucleotide away. The same CDR3 also results from other DNA sequences found in this sample. This sequence joins TRBV7-9 and TRBJ2-5; D is uncertain. The CDR3 runs 11 residues. Germline V gives CDR1 SEHNR, CDR2 FQNEAQ (reference sequence). V was trimmed by 2 bases and J by 5 bases, leaving 3 bases between them. The CDR3 region is CASSLTETQYF. CDR3 DNA sequence: TGTGCCAGCAGCTTAACGGAGACCCAGTACTTC.

V is TRBV27 and J is TRBJ2-7; D ambiguous. Trimming cost V 5 bases and J 7 bases, with 9 bases left between them. Germline CDR1 reads MNHEY; CDR2 reads SMNVEV (reference sequence). There are 11 residues in the CDR3. The CDR3 DNA follows: TGTGCCAGCAGTCTCCCCTTGGAGCAGTACTTC. Translation: CASSLPLEQYF.

The chain carries TRBV11-2 and TRBJ1-4; TRBD1 might be the D (6 bases). V was clipped by 3 bases and J by 6 bases, with 17 bases between them. Germline CDR1 SGHAT, CDR2 FQNNGV. The CDR3 has 16 residues. CDR3 protein: CASSFGQGKTYEKLFF. As DNA, the CDR3 is TGTGCCAGCAGCTTTGGCCAGGGGAAAACCTATGAAAAACTGTTTTTT.

The chain recombines TRBV11-2 with TRBJ2-7; possible D gene TRBD2, 6 bases. The V gene's germline CDR1 is SGHAT and CDR2 FQNNGV. This CDR3 has 14 residues. Trimming removed 5 bases at V and 3 bases at J, with 14 bases between. CDR3 nucleotide sequence: TGTGCCAGCAGCCTGGGACTTACGGTCTACGAGCAGTACTTC. Translated, it gives CASSLGLTVYEQYF. Together with reference TRBV11-2 and TRBJ2-7, the CDR3 gives the full variable domain: EAGVAQSPRYKIIEKRQSVAFWCNPISGHATLYWYQQILGQGPKLLIQFQNNGVVDDSQLPKDRFSAERLKGVDSTLKIQPAKLEDSAVYLCASSLGLTVYEQYFGPGTRLTVT.

The chain joins TRBV5-4 to TRBJ2-2; D unresolved. Trimming took off 4 bases at V and 6 bases at J, with 13 bases between the two ends. Germline lookup yields CDR1 SGHNT and CDR2 YYREEE (reference sequence). The CDR3 is made up of 14 amino acids. The CDR3 nucleotides are TGTGCCAGCAGCGGCGCCGTTGACGCCGGGGAGCTGTTTTTT. This sequence encodes CASSGAVDAGELFF.

The CDR3 is CASSGQGLNEQYF. The CDR3 nucleotides read TGTGCCAGCAGTGGACAGGGACTGAACGAGCAGTACTTC. The chain couples TRBV6-1 to TRBJ2-7, with D perhaps matching TRBD1 (7 bases). The ends were cut back, 4 bases at V and 5 bases at J, with 12 bases in the middle. This CDR3 comprises 13 residues. CDR1 is MNHNS, CDR2 SASEGT, per germline.

This rearrangement joins TRBV7-9 to TRBJ1-1; D is ambiguous. Germline V gene sequence: CDR1 SEHNR, CDR2 FQNEAQ (reference sequence). The CDR3 has 17 residues. The V end lost 7 bases, the J end lost 0 bases, and 21 bases lay between the germline ends. The CDR3 sequence is CASTGMRAVLVNTEAFF. CDR3 in DNA: TGTGCCAGCACCGGGATGAGGGCGGTACTAGTGAACACTGAAGCTTTCTTT.

The V gene is TRBV5-1, the J gene TRBJ2-1; the match to TRBD2 covers 10 bases. CDR3 size: 13 residues. The junction had 5 bases not matched to a gene; V was cut back by 6 bases and J by 8 bases. The germline gives CDR1 SGHRS, CDR2 YFSETQ. In DNA form, the CDR3 reads TGCGCCAGCAAGCCAGCGGGAGGGTATGAGCAGTTCTTC. It specifies CASKPAGGYEQFF.

The chain couples TRBV5-1 to TRBJ1-2; 11 bases map to TRBD1. The CDR3 is made up of 16 amino acids. CDR1 is SGHRS, CDR2 YFSETQ, per germline. Germline trimming cut 0 bases from V and 4 bases from J; bases unmatched to any gene: 5. The CDR3 sequence is CASSLETGTGGYGYTF. CDR3 bases: TGCGCCAGCAGCTTGGAAACCGGGACAGGGGGCTATGGCTACACCTTC. The whole variable domain, filled in from reference TRBV5-1 and TRBJ1-2, reads KAGVTQTPRYLIKTRGQQVTLSCSPISGHRSVSWYQQTPGQGLQFLFEYFSETQRNKGNFPGRFSGRQFSNSRSEMNVSTLELGDSALYLCASSLETGTGGYGYTFGSGTRLTVV.

Concerning this clone itself: A read error may account for a junction end that differs from germline. The chain carries TRBV7-7 and TRBJ2-7; D uncertain. The CDR3 is 15 residues long. CDR1 and CDR2 (germline): SSHAT, FNYEAQ (reference sequence). CDR3 DNA sequence: TGTGCTAGCAGTCCCAGTTGGGGTTCCTCCTACGAGCAGTACTTC. Protein product: CASSPSWGSSYEQYF.

The rearrangement uses TRBV5-1 and TRBJ2-1, with 12 positions matching TRBD2. CDR3 length equals 17 residues. The V and J ends lost 4 bases and 0 bases, in that order; junction bases with no gene match: 5. The germline V gene has CDR1 SGHRS and CDR2 YFSETQ. CDR3 residues: CASSVTSGGNSYNEQFF. DNA for the CDR3: TGCGCCAGCAGCGTGACTAGCGGGGGCAACTCCTACAATGAGCAGTTCTTC.

This clone has a count of ten or more. The chain combines TRBV7-2 with TRBJ1-2, with D uncertain. CDR3 length equals 15 residues. Germline CDR1 and CDR2: SGHTA and FQGNSA. V was cut by 0 bases and J by 5 bases, with 13 bases left in between. CDR3 amino acids: CASSLAGQVLYGYTF. The CDR3 nucleotides are TGTGCCAGCAGCTTAGCGGGCCAGGTTCTATATGGCTACACCTTC.

The genes are TRBV29-1 and TRBJ2-2; 9 bases fit TRBD2. This CDR3 comprises 15 residues. The germline CDR1 and CDR2 sequences are SQVTM and ANQGSEA. With 5 bases clipped from V and 3 bases from J, the junction kept 7 bases outside the gene matches. CDR3 loop: CSVRPSGVHTGELFF. The CDR3 nucleotides read TGCAGCGTTCGTCCTAGCGGGGTACACACCGGGGAGCTGTTTTTT.

This clone was counted only a few times. The CDR3 here is CASSWGYNSPLHF. CDR3 nucleotides: TGTGCCAGCAGTTGGGGTTATAATTCACCCCTCCACTTT. The chain carries TRBV27 and TRBJ1-6, with no clear D. The germline V gene has CDR1 MNHEY and CDR2 SMNVEV (reference sequence). Trimming shortened V by 4 bases and J by 4 bases, and 5 bases separated the two germline ends. The CDR3 consists of 13 residues.

The chain joins TRBV5-1 to TRBJ2-3, with D tentatively TRBD2 (6 bases). V was shortened by 3 bases and J by 1 base, with 18 bases between the two germline ends. This CDR3 has 17 amino acids. Looked up from germline, CDR1 is SGHRS and CDR2 is YFSETQ. In nucleotides, the CDR3 is TGCGCCAGCAGCTCGGGAACCGGGAGCGGAGGCACAGATACGCAGTATTTT. Protein: CASSSGTGSGGTDTQYF.

This sequence joins TRBV5-6 and TRBJ2-2, with 10 bases identical to TRBD2. CDR3 length: 18 amino acids. CDR1 SGHDT and CDR2 YYEEEE come from the germline V gene. V lost 4 bases, J lost 1 base, and 10 bases stayed unmatched. The CDR3 sequence: CASSLRHRLAGNTGELFF. The CDR3, as DNA: TGTGCCAGCAGCCTACGCCATCGACTAGCGGGGAACACCGGGGAGCTGTTTTTT.